Reported below is one TCR beta chain. Its binding antigen is unknown. There are no base qualities to consult, and no much larger clone falls within one base. This specimen comes from a study of cytomegalovirus exposure and HLA in healthy donors (TCRdb year 2017). As for the study more broadly: A later analysis indicated that the 95 to 150 validation repertoires were generated on the platform also employed for the roughly 730 repertoires of the first cohort. To predict cytomegalovirus infection status, the study combined high-throughput TCR immunosequencing, statistical association of individual TCRs with disease status, and machine learning. A separate validation cohort of roughly 130 different subjects was used in addition to the approximately 700-subject first cohort. The study aimed to test whether cataloging public T cell receptors could reveal signatures of past pathogen exposure.

V and J lose 0 bases and 0 bases, and a span of 13 bases separates them. Including the terminal cysteine and phenylalanine, the CDR3 comprises 16 residues. This entry keeps only the CDR3 DNA: 48 bases, framed from base 1. The germline V gene sets CDR1 to SGHDT and CDR2 to YYEEEE. The donors were included in the validation cohort of 120 subjects, a group kept apart from the roughly 690-subject first cohort. Broad study findings and their caveats: Subsequent analysis determined that TCRs grouped into clusters in the first cohort also showed a tendency toward co-occurrence across the approximately 120 validation repertoires, and 85% to 95% of cluster scores exceeded 0. In the study, some 160 TCR beta chains were listed as associated with cytomegalovirus. Most TCR sequences were seen in very few donors, while some public TCRs were found in many individuals. The authors suggested that the approach could potentially be extended to other disease states and immunological phenotypes. A later analysis had no HLA typing for the validation cohort, so co-occurrence there was scored across all 130 or so repertoires. The classifier was reported to diagnose cytomegalovirus status with high specificity and sensitivity in both the original and validation cohorts. In vitro tests confirmed that a few of the cytomegalovirus-associated TCR beta chains recognize cytomegalovirus antigens.

The library relied on the immunoSEQ multiplex PCR assay. Regarding the original processing steps: A statistical classification framework was built to diagnose cytomegalovirus status from the catalog of TCR beta chain sequences. The clones in this table, taken by TCRdb from immuneACCESS, are in-frame only. Not every clone is retained; where verified, under half of the shortfall comes from an unresolved V gene, and the cause of the rest is unknown. V, J and clone size derive from that table, while D and trimming were established from the DNA sequence. A total of 250,000 to 400,000 clones appear in this sample, 88% of them only once. Of the sample, over 0.9% falls within the top ten clones.

The sequence joins TRBV5-6 to TRBJ2-7; the D gene identity is not certain. The material sequenced was PBMCs. This sequence originates from a man aged 25-40 years in good health and CMV-seronegative. The CDR3 loop reads CASSLAGGAGSYEQYF. The nucleotides are TGTGCCAGCAGCTTGGCCGGCGGCGCCGGCTCCTACGAGCAGTACTTC.